These T cell receptor beta chains were read from a single sample in a study of response to subunit inactivated influenza vaccine. Each CDR3 protein gets one entry after TCRdb re-called the RT-PCR reads with MiXCR. The sample lists more than 550,000 distinct CDR3 sequences; over 9% were seen once. These sequences were also reported in another study, on T cells expressing NK-cell markers.

This specimen was PBMCs from blood, taken on the day of vaccination. These receptors were collected from a man in his fifties or sixties who received an inactivated influenza vaccine. The CDR3 runs from the conserved cysteine through the conserved F or W. The D gene is left open where the match is weak. Clone size is given for some rows only: seen once, a few or many times, or a class if the clone is expanded.

. | TRBJ2-3 | few | TRBV6-5 | TGTGCCAGCAGTTACATAGGCCAAAGCACAGATACGCAGTATTTT | CASSYIGQSTDTQYF
. | TRBJ2-3 | many | TRBV21-1 | TGTGCCAGCAGCAAACATCGAGGGGCGTCCACAGATACGCAGTATTTT | CASSKHRGASTDTQYF
. | TRBJ2-5 | many | TRBV12-3/TRBV12-4 | TGTGCCAGCAGTTTGGGGCCCCCGGGGGAGACCCAGTACTTC | CASSLGPPGETQYF
TRBD1 | TRBJ2-7 | few | TRBV6-1 | TGTGCCAGCAGTCGACGCCCGGGACAGAAGTACGAGCAGTACTTC | CASSRRPGQKYEQYF
TRBD1 | TRBJ1-2 | few | TRBV2 | TGTGCCAGCAGTGATAGACAGGGGAGCTATGGCTACACCTTC | CASSDRQGSYGYTF
. | TRBJ2-7 | . | TRBV15 | TGTGCCACCAGTAGAGATCGGGTGCCCTACGAGCAGTACTTC | CATSRDRVPYEQYF
TRBD2 | TRBJ2-1 | . | TRBV25-1 | TGTGCCAGCAGTAAGAAACTAGCGGGACCCAACAATGAGCAGTTCTTC | CASSKKLAGPNNEQFF
. | TRBJ2-1 | few | TRBV12-3/TRBV12-4 | TGTGCCAGCAGTCCCCAAGGGGGTCAGGATGAGCAGTTCTTC | CASSPQGGQDEQFF
TRBD2 | TRBJ2-7 | . | TRBV7-2 | TGTGCCAGCAGCTTAGACGGGAGGGGCCTCTACGAGCAGTACTTC | CASSLDGRGLYEQYF
TRBD1 | TRBJ2-7 | . | TRBV7-3 | TGTGCCAGTGCGACAGGGGCCTCCTACGAGCAGTACTTC | CASATGASYEQYF
TRBD2 | TRBJ2-2 | few | TRBV12-3/TRBV12-4 | TGTGCCAGCAGTCCACTAGCGGGAAAGACCGGGGAGCTGTTTTTT | CASSPLAGKTGELFF
. | TRBJ1-1 | . | TRBV28 | TGTGCCAGCAGAAGTTTTCGGCCTGGGGACACTGAAGCTTTCTTT | CASRSFRPGDTEAFF
TRBD2 | TRBJ2-7 | few | TRBV7-9 | TGTGCCAGCAGCTTAACCTCTTTTGGCGGGAGGGCCGAGCAGTACTTC | CASSLTSFGGRAEQYF
. | TRBJ2-1 | . | TRBV5-1 | TGCGCCAGCAGCGCACCGGGACACGTCTACAATGAGCAGTTCTTC | CASSAPGHVYNEQFF
. | TRBJ2-7 | . | TRBV6-2/TRBV6-3 | TGTGCCAGCAGTTACGACCCTAGCACGTTCTACGAGCAGTACTTC | CASSYDPSTFYEQYF
. | TRBJ1-1 | few | TRBV20-1 | TGCAGTGCTAGGTCCGGGGGGCTGAACACTGAAGCTTTCTTT | CSARSGGLNTEAFF
. | TRBJ2-3 | few | TRBV9 | TGTGCCAGCAGCACGGGGGCTACAGATACGCAGTATTTT | CASSTGATDTQYF
. | TRBJ2-1 | few | TRBV20-1 | TGCAGTGCTAGAGATCCCGGCGGGATCGTGCAGTTCTTC | CSARDPGGIVQFF
TRBD1 | TRBJ2-7 | few | TRBV20-1 | TGCAGTGTTCTAAGGGGGCTATTGGCGCCCGAGCAGTACTTC | CSVLRGLLAPEQYF
TRBD2 | TRBJ2-1 | few | TRBV11-2 | TGTGCCAGCAGCCGTTGGGGGCTAGCGGGGGCGGGTAATGAGCAGTTCTTC | CASSRWGLAGAGNEQFF
. | TRBJ2-7 | . | TRBV12-3/TRBV12-4 | TGTGCCAGCAGTTTAAGGGCAGGTCCCTACGAGCAGTACTTC | CASSLRAGPYEQYF
TRBD2 | TRBJ2-1 | . | TRBV11-2 | TGTGCCAGCAGCTTACCGGCCGGACTAGCGGGAAAGCAGTTCTTC | CASSLPAGLAGKQFF
TRBD2 | TRBJ2-1 | . | TRBV5-1 | TGCGCCAGCAGCTTGGTACCGGGGGGAGTCTACAATGAGCAGTTCTTC | CASSLVPGGVYNEQFF
TRBD2 | TRBJ2-7 | many | TRBV9 | TGTGCCAGCAGCCCGACCGGGACTAGCGGGTATTTGTCCGAGCAGTACTTC | CASSPTGTSGYLSEQYF
TRBD2 | TRBJ2-2 | many | TRBV10-2 | TGCGCCAGCAGGGAGACTAGCGGGAGGGTGCCCACCGGGGAGCTGTTTTTT | CASRETSGRVPTGELFF
. | TRBJ2-7 | many | TRBV9 | TGTGCCAGCAGCGTTGGGAGCGAGCAGTACTTC | CASSVGSEQYF
. | TRBJ2-3 | . | TRBV15 | TGTGCCACCAGCCTCCCGGGAGCAGATACGCAGTATTTT | CATSLPGADTQYF
TRBD2 | TRBJ2-1 | . | TRBV11-2 | TGTGCCAGCAGCTTATATGGGGGGACTAGCGGGATCTACAATGAGCAGTTCTTC | CASSLYGGTSGIYNEQFF
TRBD2 | TRBJ2-1 | many | TRBV29-1 | TGCAGCGTTGGGCGGGGGACCTCCTACAATGAGCAGTTCTTC | CSVGRGTSYNEQFF
TRBD2 | TRBJ2-1 | few | TRBV20-1 | TGCAGTGCTAGGTCCGGGACTAGCGGGGGAGATGAGCAGTTCTTC | CSARSGTSGGDEQFF
TRBD1 | TRBJ1-1 | many | TRBV29-1 | TGCAGCGGCCTGACAGGGACGAACACTGAAGCTTTCTTT | CSGLTGTNTEAFF